This T cell receptor beta chain was recovered during a study of blood T cell repertoires in COVID-19. Participant ages covered about 18 to 89 years across 25 or so US areas. The V end lost 5 bases, the J end lost 5 bases, and 16 bases lay between the germline ends. Looked up from germline, CDR1 is MDHEN and CDR2 is SYDVKM. The CDR3 is 15 residues long. Sequencing used immunoSEQ multiplex PCR; TCRdb keeps in-frame clones, though not all of them. The table records about 280,000 clones, roughly 89% of them present only once. This clone was found once. The source is a woman between 18 and 29 years old with acute COVID-19. V and J are TRBV28 and TRBJ2-1, with D possibly matching TRBD2 (5 bases). Source material: PBMCs or T cells enriched from blood (not recorded which). As DNA, the CDR3 is TGTGCCAGCAGTCCCAGCGGAAAACCTGACAATGAGCAGTTCTTC. This encodes CASSPSGKPDNEQFF.